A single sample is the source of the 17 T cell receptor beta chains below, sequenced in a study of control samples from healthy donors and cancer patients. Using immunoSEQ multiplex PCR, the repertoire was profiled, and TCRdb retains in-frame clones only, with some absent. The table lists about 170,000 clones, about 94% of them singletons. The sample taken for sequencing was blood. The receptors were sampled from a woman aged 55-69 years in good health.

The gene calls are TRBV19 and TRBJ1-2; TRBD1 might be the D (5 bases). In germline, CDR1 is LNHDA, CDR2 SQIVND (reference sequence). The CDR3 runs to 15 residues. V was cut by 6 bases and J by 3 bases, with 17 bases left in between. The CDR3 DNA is TGTGCCAGTAGCGTCGGGACCGAGGGGTACTATGGCTACACCTTC. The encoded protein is CASSVGTEGYYGYTF.

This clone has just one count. The CDR3, as DNA: TGTGCCAGCAGCTCTAGGATCCGGGACCTCCGGGAGGCTAACTATGGCTACACCTTC. The encoded protein is CASSSRIRDLREANYGYTF. The chain joins TRBV6-2 or TRBV6-3 to TRBJ1-2; a weak D match, TRBD1 (5 bases). The CDR3 is 19 residues long. Germline V gives CDR1 MNHEY, CDR2 SVGEGT. Trimming stripped 6 bases from V and 0 bases from J, with 26 bases between.

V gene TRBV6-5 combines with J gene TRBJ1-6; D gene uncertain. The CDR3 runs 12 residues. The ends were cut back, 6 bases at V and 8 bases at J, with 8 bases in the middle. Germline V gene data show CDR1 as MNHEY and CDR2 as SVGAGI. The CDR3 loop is CASREADSPLHF. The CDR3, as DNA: TGTGCCAGCAGAGAGGCCGATTCACCCCTCCACTTT.

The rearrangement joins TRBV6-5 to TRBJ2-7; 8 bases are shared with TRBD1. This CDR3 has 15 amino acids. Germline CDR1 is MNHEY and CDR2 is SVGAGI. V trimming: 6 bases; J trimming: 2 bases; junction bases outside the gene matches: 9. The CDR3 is CASSSQGAFTYEQYF. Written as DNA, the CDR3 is TGTGCCAGCAGCTCCCAGGGGGCGTTCACCTACGAGCAGTACTTC.

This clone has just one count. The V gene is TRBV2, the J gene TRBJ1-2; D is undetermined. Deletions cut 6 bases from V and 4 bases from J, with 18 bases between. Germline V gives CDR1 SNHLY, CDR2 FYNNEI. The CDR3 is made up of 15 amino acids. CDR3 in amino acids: CASSPMGGGFYGYTF. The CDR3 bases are TGTGCCAGCAGCCCAATGGGCGGAGGGTTCTATGGCTACACCTTC.

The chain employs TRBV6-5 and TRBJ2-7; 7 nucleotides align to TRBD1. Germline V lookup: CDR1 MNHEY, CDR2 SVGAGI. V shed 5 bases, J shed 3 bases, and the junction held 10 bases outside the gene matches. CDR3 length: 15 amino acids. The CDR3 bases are TGTGCCAGCAGTCGTACCGGGACAGCCTACTACGAGCAGTACTTC. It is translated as CASSRTGTAYYEQYF.

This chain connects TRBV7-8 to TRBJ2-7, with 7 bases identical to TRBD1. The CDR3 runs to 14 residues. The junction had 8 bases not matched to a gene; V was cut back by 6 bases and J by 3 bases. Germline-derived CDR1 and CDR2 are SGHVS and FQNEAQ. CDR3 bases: TGTGCCAGCAGGGAACAGGGGATCGGCTACGAGCAGTACTTC. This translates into CASREQGIGYEQYF.

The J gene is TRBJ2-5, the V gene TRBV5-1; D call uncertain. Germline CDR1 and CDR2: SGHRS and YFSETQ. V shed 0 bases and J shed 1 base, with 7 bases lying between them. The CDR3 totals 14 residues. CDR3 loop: CASSLATAQETQYF. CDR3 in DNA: TGCGCCAGCAGCTTGGCAACAGCCCAAGAGACCCAGTACTTC.

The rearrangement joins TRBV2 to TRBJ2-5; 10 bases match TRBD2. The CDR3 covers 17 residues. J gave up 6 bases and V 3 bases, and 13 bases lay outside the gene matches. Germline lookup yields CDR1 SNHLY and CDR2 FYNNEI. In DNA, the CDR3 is TGTGCCAGCAGTGAGTCGAGCGGGGGGGCTTTCGCCAAGACCCAGTACTTC. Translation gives CASSESSGGAFAKTQYF.

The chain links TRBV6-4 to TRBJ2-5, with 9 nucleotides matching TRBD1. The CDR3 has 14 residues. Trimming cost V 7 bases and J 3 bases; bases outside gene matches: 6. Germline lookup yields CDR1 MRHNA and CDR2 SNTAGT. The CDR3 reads CASNRTGEKETQYF. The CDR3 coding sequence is TGTGCCAGCAATCGGACAGGGGAAAAAGAGACCCAGTACTTC.

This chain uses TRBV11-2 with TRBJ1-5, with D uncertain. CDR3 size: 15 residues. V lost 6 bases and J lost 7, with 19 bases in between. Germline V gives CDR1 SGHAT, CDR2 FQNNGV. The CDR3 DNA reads TGTGCCAGCAGTCCTTCTCTTGGGAAGGGACAGCCCCAGCATTTT. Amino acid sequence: CASSPSLGKGQPQHF.

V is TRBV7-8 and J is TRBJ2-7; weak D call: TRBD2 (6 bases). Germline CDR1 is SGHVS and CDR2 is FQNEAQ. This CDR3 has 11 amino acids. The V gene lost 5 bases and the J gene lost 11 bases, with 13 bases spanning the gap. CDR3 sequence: CASSPGPGEYF. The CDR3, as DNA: TGTGCCAGCAGCCCAGGTCCGGGGGAGTACTTC.

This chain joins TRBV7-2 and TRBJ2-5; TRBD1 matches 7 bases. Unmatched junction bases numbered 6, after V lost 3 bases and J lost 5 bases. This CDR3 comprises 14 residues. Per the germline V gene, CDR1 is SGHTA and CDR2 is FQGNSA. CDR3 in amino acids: CASSFQGVGETQYF. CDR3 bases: TGTGCCAGCAGCTTCCAGGGGGTCGGTGAGACCCAGTACTTC.

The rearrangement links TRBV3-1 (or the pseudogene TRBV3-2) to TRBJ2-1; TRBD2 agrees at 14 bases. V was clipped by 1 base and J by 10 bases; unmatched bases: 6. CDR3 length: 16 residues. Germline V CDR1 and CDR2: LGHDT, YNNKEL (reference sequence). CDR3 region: CASSQGWTSGGREQFF. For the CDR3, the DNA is TGTGCCAGCAGCCAAGGTTGGACTAGCGGGGGGAGGGAGCAGTTCTTC.

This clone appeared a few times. CDR3 region: CASSLEGDSPLHF. CDR3 bases: TGTGCCAGCAGCTTAGAAGGGGATTCACCCCTCCACTTT. The rearrangement links TRBV11-2 to TRBJ1-6; D might be TRBD1 (5 bases). The CDR3 is 13 amino acids. The V end was cut by 0 bases, the J end by 8 bases, with 5 bases between. In germline, CDR1 is SGHAT, CDR2 FQNNGV. The complete variable domain, with remaining parts taken from reference TRBV11-2 and TRBJ1-6, reads EAGVAQSPRYKIIEKRQSVAFWCNPISGHATLYWYQQILGQGPKLLIQFQNNGVVDDSQLPKDRFSAERLKGVDSTLKIQPAKLEDSAVYLCASSLEGDSPLHFGNGTRLTVT.

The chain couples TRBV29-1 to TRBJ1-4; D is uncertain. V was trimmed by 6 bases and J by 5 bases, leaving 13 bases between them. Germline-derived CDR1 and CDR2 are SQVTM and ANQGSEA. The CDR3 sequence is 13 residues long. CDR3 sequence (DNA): TGCAGCGTCGGTCGGGCGGGGAATGAAAAACTGTTTTTT. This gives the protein CSVGRAGNEKLFF. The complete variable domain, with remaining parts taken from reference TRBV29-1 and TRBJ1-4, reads SAVISQKPSRDICQRGTSLTIQCQVDSQVTMMFWYRQQPGQSLTLIATANQGSEATYESGFVIDKFPISRPNLTFSTLTVSNMSPEDSSIYLCSVGRAGNEKLFFGSGTQLSVL.

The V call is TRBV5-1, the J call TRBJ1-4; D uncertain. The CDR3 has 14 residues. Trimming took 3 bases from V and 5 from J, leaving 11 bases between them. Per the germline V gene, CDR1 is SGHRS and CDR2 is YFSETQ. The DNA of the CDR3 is TGCGCCAGCAGCTGGACGGTGGGCAATGAAAAACTGTTTTTT. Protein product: CASSWTVGNEKLFF.